Listed below are T cell receptor beta chains from one sample, sequenced in a study of blood T cell repertoires in COVID-19. Clones were read by immunoSEQ multiplex PCR, and TCRdb kept only the in-frame ones, dropping some. The sample includes just under 350,000 clones, about four fifths seen only once; the top ten take almost 3%. Sequenced: peripheral blood. The receptors here all came from a man in his thirties or forties with active or convalescent COVID-19. CDR3s include the opening cysteine and the closing phenylalanine or tryptophan. Fields, in order: D gene, J gene, V gene, clone size, CDR3 DNA, CDR3 protein. The D gene is left open where the match is weak. A clone size is listed for some rows: how often the clone was seen (once, few, many), or a class if it is expanded.

TRBD1 TRBJ1-2 TRBV7-8 once TGTGCCAGCAGCCTAAGTACCATGGCCGCCGGGACAGGCAACTATGGCTACACCTTC CASSLSTMAAGTGNYGYTF
NA TRBJ2-7 TRBV2 few TGTGCCAGCAGTGAAGGGACGACTAACACCTACGAGCAGTACTTC CASSEGTTNTYEQYF
NA TRBJ1-5 TRBV5-1 NA TGCGCCAGCAGCTTTTCGGGGGGGAAGGTCAATCAGCCCCAGCATTTT CASSFSGGKVNQPQHF
TRBD1 TRBJ1-1 TRBV5-6 NA TGTGCCAGCAGCTTCTGGGACAGGGAAACTGAAGCTTTCTTT CASSFWDRETEAFF
TRBD2 TRBJ2-1 TRBV10-3 once TGTGCCATCACTTGGCGGGGGGGCTCCTACAATGAGCAGTTCTTC CAITWRGGSYNEQFF
TRBD2 TRBJ2-5 TRBV2 once TGTGCCAGCAGTGGGCCTAGCGGGGCCCAAGAGACCCAGTACTTC CASSGPSGAQETQYF
NA TRBJ2-7 TRBV3-1/TRBV3-2 NA TGTGCCAGCAGCCCTCGAGTAGTCTACGAGCAGTACTTC CASSPRVVYEQYF
TRBD2 TRBJ2-1 TRBV27 NA TGTGCCAGCGCTCAGACTAGCGGGATTTACAATGAGCAGTTCTTC CASAQTSGIYNEQFF
TRBD1 TRBJ1-4 TRBV3-1/TRBV3-2 few TGTGCCAGCAGCCAAGATTTAGGCGGGACAGGGGGGCCTAATGAAAAACTGTTTTTT CASSQDLGGTGGPNEKLFF
TRBD1 TRBJ1-2 TRBV7-3 NA TGTGCCAGCAGCCCTGAGGGGACAGGGGCAGGCTACACCTTC CASSPEGTGAGYTF
NA TRBJ2-7 TRBV28 NA TGTGCCAGCACCTCCGAAGCCCAGGGAAGCCAGGAGCAGTACTTC CASTSEAQGSQEQYF
TRBD1 TRBJ2-3 TRBV5-1 many TGCGCCAGCAGGCCAGCCGGGACAGGGCGCACAGATACGCAGTATTTT CASRPAGTGRTDTQYF
TRBD2 TRBJ2-7 TRBV19 NA TGTGCCAGTAGTGTCCTCGGGGGGGCTAAGTACGAGCAGTACTTC CASSVLGGAKYEQYF
NA TRBJ1-2 TRBV11-2 NA TGTGCCAGCAGCTTAGATGTTGCGGGGGGCATAGGCTACACCTTC CASSLDVAGGIGYTF
NA TRBJ1-1 TRBV27 NA TGTGCCAGCAGCCTTAACAGCCTACTGAACACTGAAGCTTTCTTT CASSLNSLLNTEAFF
TRBD1 TRBJ2-3 TRBV9 NA TGTGCCAGCAGCGGGCCCCGCGACAGGGGATCAGATACGCAGTATTTT CASSGPRDRGSDTQYF
NA TRBJ2-3 TRBV5-1 NA TGCGCCAGCAGCTCCGGGGGGCCTAGCACAGATACGCAGTATTTT CASSSGGPSTDTQYF
TRBD1 TRBJ1-1 TRBV27 few TGTGCCAGCAGTCACCACAGGGGGACTGAAGCTTTCTTT CASSHHRGTEAFF
NA TRBJ2-3 TRBV25-1 NA TGTGCCAGCAGCCCTGGGGCTGGCACAGATACGCAGTATTTT CASSPGAGTDTQYF
NA TRBJ1-4 TRBV5-6 NA TGTGCCAGCAGCCGCAGGGTCGGTAGCGAAAAACTGTTTTTT CASSRRVGSEKLFF
NA TRBJ2-7 TRBV6-5 NA TGTGCCAGCAGTTCGGTTGGGGGGGAGCAGTACTTC CASSSVGGEQYF
NA TRBJ2-3 TRBV11-3 NA TGTGCCAGCAGGGGAGGAGTGAGCACAGATACGCAGTATTTT CASRGGVSTDTQYF
TRBD2 TRBJ2-1 TRBV4-1 NA TGCGCCAGCAGCCAGTGGGGACTAGCGGGAGAGCAGTTCTTC CASSQWGLAGEQFF
TRBD1 TRBJ1-2 TRBV14 NA TGTGCCAGCAGCCGGGACAGAACCTACGGGGGCTACACCTTC CASSRDRTYGGYTF
TRBD1 TRBJ1-5 TRBV19 NA TGTGCCACGACAGGGGGGATTGGCCAGCCCCAGCATTTT CATTGGIGQPQHF
TRBD1 TRBJ1-1 TRBV9 NA TGTGCCAGCAGCGTAGGGGGACAGGGGATGAACACTGAAGCTTTCTTT CASSVGGQGMNTEAFF
NA TRBJ2-5 TRBV5-1 NA TGCGCCAGCAGACGCCAGGAAGGACAAGAGACCCAGTACTTC CASRRQEGQETQYF
NA TRBJ2-1 TRBV7-2 NA TGTGCCAGCAGCTTAGGACAGGATGAGCAGTTCTTC CASSLGQDEQFF
NA TRBJ2-7 TRBV25-1 NA TGTGCCAGCAGAGGGGTTGAGCAGTACTTC CASRGVEQYF
NA TRBJ1-1 TRBV30 NA TGTGCCGGCATTACCTCAGCGGCCGAAGCTTTCTTT CAGITSAAEAFF
TRBD1 TRBJ1-1 TRBV11-3 few TGTGCCAGCAGCCCGGGACAGGCGAACACTGAAGCTTTCTTT CASSPGQANTEAFF
TRBD2 TRBJ2-1 TRBV27 NA TGTGCCAGCAGTTTATTTTCCCTAGCGGGAGTGGGGGAAGAGCAGTTCTTC CASSLFSLAGVGEEQFF
NA TRBJ1-2 TRBV5-1 NA TGCGCCAGCAGCCTCATGCAGAGGGACTATGGCTACACCTTC CASSLMQRDYGYTF
TRBD2 TRBJ2-2 TRBV27 NA TGTGCCTCCCGAAACAGACTAGCGGTTGCGAACACCGGGGAGCTGTTTTTT CASRNRLAVANTGELFF
TRBD1 TRBJ1-2 TRBV7-9 NA TGTGCCAGCAGCACAGGGGTGTGGGATGGCTACACCTTC CASSTGVWDGYTF
NA TRBJ1-2 TRBV2 once TGTGCCAGCAGCGGGTCCCAGTTTCACCCCTATGGCTACACCTTC CASSGSQFHPYGYTF
TRBD1 TRBJ1-1 TRBV6-1 NA TGTGCCAGCACCAAGGACAGGGAGGGTGAAGCTTTCTTT CASTKDREGEAFF
TRBD2 TRBJ2-2 TRBV19 NA TGTGCCAGTAGTGGCGGGGGTCCCACCGGGGAGCTGTTTTTT CASSGGGPTGELFF
NA TRBJ1-5 TRBV4-3 few TGCGCCAGCAGTCCCTCTCCCAGGTATCAGCCCCAGCATTTT CASSPSPRYQPQHF
TRBD1 TRBJ2-1 TRBV29-1 NA TGCAGCCCCATATGGGACAGGGTCTTTCTCAATGAGCAGTTCTTC CSPIWDRVFLNEQFF
TRBD1 TRBJ2-3 TRBV18 NA TGTGCCAGCTCACCACGGCCGGGACAGAGAAGCACAGATACGCAGTATTTT CASSPRPGQRSTDTQYF
NA TRBJ1-3 TRBV5-8 NA TGTGCCAGCAGCTTGTACCGGGGGACTGGAAACACCATATATTTT CASSLYRGTGNTIYF
NA TRBJ1-1 TRBV11-1 NA TGTGCCAGCAGCCCTCCGGCAGCCTACAGAAACACTGAAGCTTTCTTT CASSPPAAYRNTEAFF
NA TRBJ1-1 TRBV30 NA TGTGCCTGGTACCGGGGGGGGACTGAAGCTTTCTTT CAWYRGGTEAFF
NA TRBJ2-7 TRBV11-2 NA TGTGCCAGCAGCCTAGGAAACTACTACGAGCAGTACTTC CASSLGNYYEQYF
TRBD1 TRBJ2-7 TRBV6-5 NA TGTGCCAGCAGTTACCGGGACAGGGGCTACGAGCAGTACTTC CASSYRDRGYEQYF